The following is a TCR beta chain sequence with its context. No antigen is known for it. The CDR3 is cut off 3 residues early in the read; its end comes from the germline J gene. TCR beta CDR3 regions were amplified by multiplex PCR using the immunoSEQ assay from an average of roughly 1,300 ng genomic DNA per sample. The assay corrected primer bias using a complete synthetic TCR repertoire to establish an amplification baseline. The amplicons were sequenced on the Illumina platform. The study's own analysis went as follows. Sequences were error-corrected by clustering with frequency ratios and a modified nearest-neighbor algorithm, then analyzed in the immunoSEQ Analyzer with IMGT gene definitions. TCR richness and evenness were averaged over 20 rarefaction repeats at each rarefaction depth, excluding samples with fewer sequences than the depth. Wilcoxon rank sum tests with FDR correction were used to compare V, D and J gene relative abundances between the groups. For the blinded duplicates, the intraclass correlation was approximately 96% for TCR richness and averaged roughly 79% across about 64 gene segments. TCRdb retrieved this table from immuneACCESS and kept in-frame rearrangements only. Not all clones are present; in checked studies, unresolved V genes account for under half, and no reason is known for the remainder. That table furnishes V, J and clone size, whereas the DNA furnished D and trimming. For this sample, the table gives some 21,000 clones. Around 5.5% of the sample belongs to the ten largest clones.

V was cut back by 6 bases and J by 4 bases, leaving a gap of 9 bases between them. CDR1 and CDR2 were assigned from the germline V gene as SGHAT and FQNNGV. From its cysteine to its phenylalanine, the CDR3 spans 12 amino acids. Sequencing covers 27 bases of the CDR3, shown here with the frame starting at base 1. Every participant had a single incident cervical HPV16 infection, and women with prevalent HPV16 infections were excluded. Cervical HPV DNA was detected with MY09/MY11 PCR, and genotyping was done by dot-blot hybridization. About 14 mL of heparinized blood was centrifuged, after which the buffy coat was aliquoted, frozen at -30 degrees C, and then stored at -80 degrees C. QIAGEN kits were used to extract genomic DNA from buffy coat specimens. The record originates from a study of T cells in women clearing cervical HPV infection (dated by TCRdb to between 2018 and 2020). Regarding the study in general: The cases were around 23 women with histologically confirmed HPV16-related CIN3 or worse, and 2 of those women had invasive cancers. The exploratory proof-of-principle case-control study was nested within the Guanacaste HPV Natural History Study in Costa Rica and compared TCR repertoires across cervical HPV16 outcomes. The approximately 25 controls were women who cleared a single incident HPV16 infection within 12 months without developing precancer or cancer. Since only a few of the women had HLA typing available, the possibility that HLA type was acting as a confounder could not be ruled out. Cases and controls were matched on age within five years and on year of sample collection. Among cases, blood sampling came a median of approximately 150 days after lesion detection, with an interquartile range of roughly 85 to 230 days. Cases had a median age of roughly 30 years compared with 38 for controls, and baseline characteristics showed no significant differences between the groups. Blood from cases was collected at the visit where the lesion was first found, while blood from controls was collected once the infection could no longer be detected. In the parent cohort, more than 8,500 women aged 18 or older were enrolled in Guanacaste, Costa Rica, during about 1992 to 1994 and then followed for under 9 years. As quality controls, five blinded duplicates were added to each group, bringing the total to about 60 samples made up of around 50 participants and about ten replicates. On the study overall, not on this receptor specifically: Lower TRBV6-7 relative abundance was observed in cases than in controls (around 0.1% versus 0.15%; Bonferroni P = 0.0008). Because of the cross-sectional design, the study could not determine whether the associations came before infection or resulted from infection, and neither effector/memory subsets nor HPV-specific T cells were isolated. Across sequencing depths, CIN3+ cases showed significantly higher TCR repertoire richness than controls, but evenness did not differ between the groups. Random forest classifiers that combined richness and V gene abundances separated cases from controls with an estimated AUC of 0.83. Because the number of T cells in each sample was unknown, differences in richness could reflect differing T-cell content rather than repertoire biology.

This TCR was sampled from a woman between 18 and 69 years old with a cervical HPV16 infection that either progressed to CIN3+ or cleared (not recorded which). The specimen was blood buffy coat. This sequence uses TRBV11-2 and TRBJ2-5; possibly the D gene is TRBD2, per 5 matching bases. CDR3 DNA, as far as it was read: TGTGCCAGCAGAAACGCGGGAGAGACC. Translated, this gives CASRNAGET. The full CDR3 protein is CASRNAGETQYF.